One and the same sample provided the 8 T cell receptor beta chains below, sequenced in a study of beta chain features in type 1 diabetes. All of the isolated RNA was reverse transcribed, so expressed TCRB transcripts were sequenced. Profiled with immunoSEQ multiplex PCR; TCRdb holds only in-frame clones, not every one. The profile shows 200,000 to 250,000 clones, 9% to 10% of them singletons. The sequenced sample consisted of naive CD4+ T cells from blood. The receptor set was obtained from a woman aged 18-29 years in good health.

This clone was detected only a few times. The rearrangement links TRBV11-3 to TRBJ2-1, with D maybe TRBD1 (6 bases). Germline CDR1 reads SGHNT; CDR2 reads YENEEA. V lost 5 bases and J lost 7, with 15 bases in between. CDR3 size: 14 residues. CDR3 DNA: TGTGCCAGCAGCCCGATGACAGGTTATAATGAGCAGTTCTTC. It codes for CASSPMTGYNEQFF.

The chain joins TRBV19 to TRBJ2-1; D might be TRBD2 (6 bases). This CDR3 comprises 14 residues. V was clipped by 4 bases and J by 5 bases, with 12 bases between them. The V gene's germline CDR1 is LNHDA and CDR2 SQIVND (reference sequence). This CDR3 is CASSSQRVNNEQFF. CDR3 sequence (DNA): TGTGCCAGTAGTAGCCAGCGGGTCAACAATGAGCAGTTCTTC.

This clone was counted between two and nine times. The chain uses TRBV5-1 and TRBJ1-2; 8 bases match TRBD1. Germline values: CDR1 SGHRS, CDR2 YFSETQ. V gave up 3 bases and J gave up 8 bases; unmatched junction bases: 6. The CDR3 is 13 residues long. For the CDR3, the DNA is TGCGCCAGCAGCTCACTCGGACAGGGAGGCTACACCTTC. It yields the protein CASSSLGQGGYTF.

This clone has more than one count but fewer than ten. The chain combines TRBV7-3 with TRBJ2-1; 7 nucleotides line up with TRBD1. This CDR3 spans 12 amino acids. Trimming cost V 5 bases and J 7 bases; bases outside gene matches: 2. Germline CDR1 is SGHTA and CDR2 is FQGTGA. The CDR3 region has the DNA TGTGCCAGCAGCCCACAGGGGAATGAGCAGTTCTTC. Its protein is CASSPQGNEQFF.

V and J are TRBV19 and TRBJ1-1; D is possibly TRBD1 (6 bases). Germline V gene lookup returns CDR1 LNHDA and CDR2 SQIVND (reference sequence). The CDR3 sequence is 13 residues long. Trimming removed 7 bases from V and 2 bases from J, with 11 bases in between. This CDR3 reads CASTVDRNTEAFF. The CDR3 region has the DNA TGTGCCAGTACCGTGGACAGAAACACTGAAGCTTTCTTT.

This clone turned up a few times. The chain employs TRBV9 and TRBJ2-5; 13 nucleotides match TRBD2. V trimming: 4 bases; J trimming: 4 bases; junction bases outside the gene matches: 4. The CDR3 consists of 15 residues. CDR1 is SGDLS and CDR2 is YYNGEE in the germline V gene. The CDR3 DNA sequence: TGTGCCAGCAGCTCAGGGACTAGCGGGACAGAGACCCAGTACTTC. Translation: CASSSGTSGTETQYF.

This chain links TRBV5-1 with TRBJ2-5; TRBD1 matches at 8 bases. The V segment lost 7 bases and the J segment 5 bases; nucleotides outside the gene matches: 7. CDR3 length equals 13 residues. CDR1 and CDR2 (germline): SGHRS, YFSETQ. CDR3 sequence: CASGTGGTETQYF. The CDR3 DNA reads as TGCGCCAGCGGTACAGGGGGGACGGAGACCCAGTACTTC.

This chain connects TRBV6-5 to TRBJ2-2; 7 nucleotides agree with TRBD1. This CDR3 comprises 15 residues. Germline CDR1 reads MNHEY; CDR2 reads SVGAGI. V trimming: 6 bases; J trimming: 0 bases; junction bases outside the gene matches: 4. The CDR3 here is CASRTGTANTGELFF. CDR3 bases: TGTGCCAGCAGAACAGGGACAGCGAACACCGGGGAGCTGTTTTTT.